This T cell receptor beta chain is from a study of response to subunit inactivated influenza vaccine. Study results and caveats: It was suggested by the authors that few new T cells are recruited by each seasonal influenza vaccination.

Per the germline V gene, CDR1 is MGHRA and CDR2 is YSYEKL. V lost 0 bases, J lost 6 bases, and 17 bases lay in between. This CDR3 comprises 16 residues. This clonotype was observed a handful of times. Its antigen is still unknown. TCRdb independently ran MiXCR on the RT-PCR reads; one entry per CDR3 protein. The table lists 500,000 or so distinct CDR3 sequences, 16% of them singletons. The specimen comprised CD4+ T cells sorted from PBMCs, sampled roughly 24 months after vaccination. This sequence joins TRBV4-1 and TRBJ1-2; weak D call: TRBD1 (5 bases). This clonotype was sampled from a man aged 45-69 years who received an inactivated influenza vaccine. In DNA form, the CDR3 reads TGCGCCAGCAGCCAAGAGCAAACTGGACAAATTCATGGCTACACCTTC. Amino acid sequence: CASSQEQTGQIHGYTF.